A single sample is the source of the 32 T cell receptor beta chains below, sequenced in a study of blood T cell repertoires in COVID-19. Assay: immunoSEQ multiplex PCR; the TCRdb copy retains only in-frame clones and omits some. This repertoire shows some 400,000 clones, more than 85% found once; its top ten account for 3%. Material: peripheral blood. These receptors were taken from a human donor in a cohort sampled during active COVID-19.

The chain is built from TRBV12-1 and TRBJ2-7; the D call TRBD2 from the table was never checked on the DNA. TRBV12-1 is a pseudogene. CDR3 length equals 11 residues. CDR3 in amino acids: CASSFANEQYF. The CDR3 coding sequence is TGTGCCAGCAGCTTCGCTAACGAGCAGTACTTC.

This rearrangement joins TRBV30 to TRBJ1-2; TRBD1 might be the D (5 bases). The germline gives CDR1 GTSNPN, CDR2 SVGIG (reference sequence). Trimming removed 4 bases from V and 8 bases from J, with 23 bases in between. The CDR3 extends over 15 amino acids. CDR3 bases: TGTGCCTGGACAAAAACGAGGGGACTGGCTGGGGGCTACACCTTC. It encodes CAWTKTRGLAGGYTF.

The CDR3 DNA reads TGTGCCTCGGGACTAGCGGGGGCCGAGACCCAGTACTTC. This codes for CASGLAGAETQYF. The rearrangement links TRBV30 to TRBJ2-5; 14 bases map to TRBD2. The V gene's germline CDR1 is GTSNPN and CDR2 SVGIG (reference sequence). The trim removed 7 bases at V and 5 bases at J, leaving 3 bases unmatched. This CDR3 has 13 amino acids.

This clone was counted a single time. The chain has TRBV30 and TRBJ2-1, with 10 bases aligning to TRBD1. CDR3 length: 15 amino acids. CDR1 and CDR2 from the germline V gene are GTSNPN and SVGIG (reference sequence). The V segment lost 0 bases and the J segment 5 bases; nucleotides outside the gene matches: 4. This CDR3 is CAWSVGGQGHNEQFF. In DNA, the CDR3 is TGTGCCTGGAGTGTGGGGGGACAGGGGCACAATGAGCAGTTCTTC.

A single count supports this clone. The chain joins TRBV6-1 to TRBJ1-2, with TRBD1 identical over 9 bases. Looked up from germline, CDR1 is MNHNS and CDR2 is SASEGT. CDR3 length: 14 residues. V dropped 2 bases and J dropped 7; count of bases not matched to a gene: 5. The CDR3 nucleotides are TGTGCCAGCAGTGAATTGGACAGGGGTGGTGGCTACACCTTC. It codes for CASSELDRGGGYTF.

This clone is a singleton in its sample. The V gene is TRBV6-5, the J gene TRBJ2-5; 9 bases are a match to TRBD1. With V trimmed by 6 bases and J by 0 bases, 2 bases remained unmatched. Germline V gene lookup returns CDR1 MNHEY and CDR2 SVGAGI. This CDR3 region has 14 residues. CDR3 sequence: CASRRTGDQETQYF. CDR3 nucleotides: TGTGCCAGCAGACGGACAGGGGACCAAGAGACCCAGTACTTC.

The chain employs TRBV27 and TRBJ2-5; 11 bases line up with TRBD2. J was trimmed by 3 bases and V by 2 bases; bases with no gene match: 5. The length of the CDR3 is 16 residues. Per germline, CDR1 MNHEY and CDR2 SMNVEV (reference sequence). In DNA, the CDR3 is TGTGCCAGCAGTTTAGGACCGGGACTAGCGGAAGAGACCCAGTACTTC. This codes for CASSLGPGLAEETQYF.

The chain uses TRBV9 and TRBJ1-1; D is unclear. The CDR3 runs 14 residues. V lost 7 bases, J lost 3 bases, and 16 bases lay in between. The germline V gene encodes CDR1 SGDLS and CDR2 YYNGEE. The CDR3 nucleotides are TGTGCCAGCCGCCGAGGTCCTGCGGACACTGAAGCTTTCTTT. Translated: CASRRGPADTEAFF.

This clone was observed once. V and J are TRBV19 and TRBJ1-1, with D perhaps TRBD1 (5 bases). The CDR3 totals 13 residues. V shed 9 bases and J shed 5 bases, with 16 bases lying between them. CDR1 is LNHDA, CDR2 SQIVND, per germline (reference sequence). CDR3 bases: TGTGCCAGCTCAGGGCTCTACATGACTGAAGCTTTCTTT. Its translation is CASSGLYMTEAFF.

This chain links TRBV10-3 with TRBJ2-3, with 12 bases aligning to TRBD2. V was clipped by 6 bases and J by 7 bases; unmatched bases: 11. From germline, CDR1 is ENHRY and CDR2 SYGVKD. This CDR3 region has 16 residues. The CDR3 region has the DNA TGTGCCATCAGCATGCCCCCTAGCGGGGGGGCCAATACGCAGTATTTT. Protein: CAISMPPSGGANTQYF.

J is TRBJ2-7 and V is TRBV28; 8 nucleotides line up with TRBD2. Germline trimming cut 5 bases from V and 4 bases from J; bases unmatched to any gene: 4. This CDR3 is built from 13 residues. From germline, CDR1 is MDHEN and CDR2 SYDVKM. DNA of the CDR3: TGTGCCAGCAGTAGCGGGAGATCTTACGAGCAGTACTTC. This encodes CASSSGRSYEQYF.

The CDR3 sequence is CASSLGPGQGGYEQYF. In DNA, the CDR3 is TGCGCCAGCAGCTTGGGACCGGGACAGGGGGGATACGAGCAGTACTTC. The chain couples TRBV5-1 to TRBJ2-7; 11 nucleotides align to TRBD1. Trimming took 0 bases from V and 4 from J; bases not matched to a gene: 6. CDR3 length: 16 residues. Germline V CDR1 and CDR2: SGHRS, YFSETQ.

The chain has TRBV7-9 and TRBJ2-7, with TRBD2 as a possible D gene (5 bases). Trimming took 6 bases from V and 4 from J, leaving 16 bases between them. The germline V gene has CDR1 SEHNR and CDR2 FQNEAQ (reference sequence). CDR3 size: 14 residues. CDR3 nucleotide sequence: TGTGCCAGCAGTTCCTCCGGGGTAACGTACGAGCAGTACTTC. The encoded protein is CASSSSGVTYEQYF. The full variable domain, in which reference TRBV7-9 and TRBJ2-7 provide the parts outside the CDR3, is DTGVSQNPRHKITKRGQNVTFRCDPISEHNRLYWYRQTLGQGPEFLTYFQNEAQLEKSRLLSDRFSAERPKGSFSTLEIQRTEQGDSAMYLCASSSSGVTYEQYFGPGTRLTVT.

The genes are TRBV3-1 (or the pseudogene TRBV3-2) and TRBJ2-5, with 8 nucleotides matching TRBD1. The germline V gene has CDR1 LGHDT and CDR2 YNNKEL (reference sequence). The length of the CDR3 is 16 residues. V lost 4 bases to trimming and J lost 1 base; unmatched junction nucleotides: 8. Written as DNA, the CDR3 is TGTGCCAGCAGCCTCTACGATGGACAGGGCCAAGAGACCCAGTACTTC. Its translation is CASSLYDGQGQETQYF.

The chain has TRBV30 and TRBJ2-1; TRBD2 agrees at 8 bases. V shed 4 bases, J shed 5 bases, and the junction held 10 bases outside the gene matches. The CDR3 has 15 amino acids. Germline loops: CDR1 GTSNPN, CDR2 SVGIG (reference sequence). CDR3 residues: CAWTIGTSRDNEQFF. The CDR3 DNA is TGTGCCTGGACGATCGGGACTAGTCGGGACAATGAGCAGTTCTTC.

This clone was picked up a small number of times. The CDR3 DNA reads TGTGCCAGCAGTTCCCCAGGGCCCTCCTACGAGCAGTACTTC. Protein sequence: CASSSPGPSYEQYF. This rearrangement joins TRBV6-5 to TRBJ2-7; a weak D match, TRBD1 (5 bases). This CDR3 has 14 amino acids. The germline gives CDR1 MNHEY, CDR2 SVGAGI. The V end lost 4 bases, the J end lost 0 bases, and 10 bases lay between the germline ends.

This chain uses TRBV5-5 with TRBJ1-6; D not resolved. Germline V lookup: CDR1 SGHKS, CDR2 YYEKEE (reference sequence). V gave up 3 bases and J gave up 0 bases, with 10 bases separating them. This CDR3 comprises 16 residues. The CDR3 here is CASSSLSSSYNSPLHF. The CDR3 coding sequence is TGTGCCAGCAGCTCCTTGAGTAGCTCCTATAATTCACCCCTCCACTTT.

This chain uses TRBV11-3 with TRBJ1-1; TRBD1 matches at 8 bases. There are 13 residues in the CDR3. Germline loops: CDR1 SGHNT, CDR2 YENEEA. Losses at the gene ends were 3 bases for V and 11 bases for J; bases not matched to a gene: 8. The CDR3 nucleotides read TGTGCCAGCAGCTTCGGACAGGGCGAGGCCGCTTTCTTT. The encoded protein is CASSFGQGEAAFF. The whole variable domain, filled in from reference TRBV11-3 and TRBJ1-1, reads EAGVVQSPRYKIIEKKQPVAFWCNPISGHNTLYWYLQNLGQGPELLIRYENEEAVDDSQLPKDRFSAERLKGVDSTLKIQPAELGDSAVYLCASSFGQGEAAFFGQGTRLTVV.

The CDR3: CASSLVASGGAGDTQYF. In DNA, the CDR3 is TGCGCCAGCAGCTTGGTAGCTAGCGGGGGGGCCGGGGATACGCAGTATTTT. The rearrangement links TRBV5-1 to TRBJ2-3; the match to TRBD2 covers 12 bases. This CDR3 has 17 amino acids. Germline trimming cut 0 bases from V and 6 bases from J; bases unmatched to any gene: 8. Germline V gene lookup returns CDR1 SGHRS and CDR2 YFSETQ.

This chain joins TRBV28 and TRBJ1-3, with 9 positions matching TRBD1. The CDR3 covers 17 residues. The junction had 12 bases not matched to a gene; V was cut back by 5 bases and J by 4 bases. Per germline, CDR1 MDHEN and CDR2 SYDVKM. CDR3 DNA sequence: TGTGCCAGCAGTCCCCCCGGTGCCGGGACAGGGGGAAACACCATATATTTT. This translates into CASSPPGAGTGGNTIYF.

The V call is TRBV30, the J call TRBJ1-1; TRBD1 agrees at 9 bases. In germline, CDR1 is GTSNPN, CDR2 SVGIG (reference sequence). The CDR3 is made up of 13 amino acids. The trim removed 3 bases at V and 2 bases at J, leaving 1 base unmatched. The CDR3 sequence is CAWSTGGNTEAFF. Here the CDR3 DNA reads TGTGCCTGGAGCACAGGGGGCAACACTGAAGCTTTCTTT.

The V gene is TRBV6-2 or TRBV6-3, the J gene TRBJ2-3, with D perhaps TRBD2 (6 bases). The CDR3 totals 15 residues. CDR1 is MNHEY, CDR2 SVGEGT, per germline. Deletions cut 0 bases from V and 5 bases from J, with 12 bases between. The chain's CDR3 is CASSYSPGEGDTQYF. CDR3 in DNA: TGTGCCAGCAGTTACTCTCCGGGAGAAGGAGATACGCAGTATTTT.

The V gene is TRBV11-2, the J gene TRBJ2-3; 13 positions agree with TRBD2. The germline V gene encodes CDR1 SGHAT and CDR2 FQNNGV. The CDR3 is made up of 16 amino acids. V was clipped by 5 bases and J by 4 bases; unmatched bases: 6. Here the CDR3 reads CASSARTSGGPDTQYF. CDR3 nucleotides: TGTGCCAGCAGCGCGAGGACTAGCGGGGGACCAGATACGCAGTATTTT.

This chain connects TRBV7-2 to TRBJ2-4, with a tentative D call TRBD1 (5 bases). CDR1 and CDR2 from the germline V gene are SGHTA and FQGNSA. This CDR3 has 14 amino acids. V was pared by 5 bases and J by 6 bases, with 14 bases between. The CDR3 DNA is TGTGCCAGCAGCAAAGGGGCCCACACAAACATTCAGTACTTC. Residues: CASSKGAHTNIQYF.

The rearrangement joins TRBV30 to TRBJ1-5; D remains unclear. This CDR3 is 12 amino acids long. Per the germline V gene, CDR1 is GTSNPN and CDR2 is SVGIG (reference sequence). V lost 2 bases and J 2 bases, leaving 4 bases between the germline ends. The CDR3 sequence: CAWSPGNQPQHF. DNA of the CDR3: TGTGCCTGGAGTCCCGGCAATCAGCCCCAGCATTTT. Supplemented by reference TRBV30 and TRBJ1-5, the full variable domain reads SQTIHQWPATLVQPVGSPLSLECTVEGTSNPNLYWYRQAAGRGLQLLFYSVGIGQISSEVPQNLSASRPQDRQFILSSKKLLLSDSGFYLCAWSPGNQPQHFGDGTRLSIL.

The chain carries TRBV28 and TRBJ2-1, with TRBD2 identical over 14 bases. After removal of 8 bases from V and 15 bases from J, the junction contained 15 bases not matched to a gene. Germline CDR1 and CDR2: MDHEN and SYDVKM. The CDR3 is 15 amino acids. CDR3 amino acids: CASLPPPGTSGSRFF. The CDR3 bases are TGTGCCAGCCTCCCACCGCCGGGGACTAGCGGGAGTAGGTTCTTC. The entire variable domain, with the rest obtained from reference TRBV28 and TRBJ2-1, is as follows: DVKVTQSSRYLVKRTGEKVFLECVQDMDHENMFWYRQDPGLGLRLIYFSYDVKMKEKGDIPEGYSVSREKKERFSLILESASTNQTSMYLCASLPPPGTSGSRFFGPGTRLTVL.

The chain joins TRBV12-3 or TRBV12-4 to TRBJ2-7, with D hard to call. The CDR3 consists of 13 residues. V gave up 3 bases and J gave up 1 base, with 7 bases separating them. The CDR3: CASSFQESYEQYF. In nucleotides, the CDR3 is TGTGCCAGCAGTTTTCAGGAATCCTACGAGCAGTACTTC.

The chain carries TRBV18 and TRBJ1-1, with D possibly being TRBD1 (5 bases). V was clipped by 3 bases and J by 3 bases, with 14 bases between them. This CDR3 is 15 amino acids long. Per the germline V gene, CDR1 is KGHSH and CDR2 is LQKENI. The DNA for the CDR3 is TGTGCCAGCTCACCCCTGGGGCTCTTTGACACTGAAGCTTTCTTT. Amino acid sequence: CASSPLGLFDTEAFF.

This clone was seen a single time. DNA of the CDR3: TGCGCCAGCAGCTTCGGGACAGAGAGCACAGATACGCAGTATTTT. Amino acid sequence: CASSFGTESTDTQYF. The chain employs TRBV5-1 and TRBJ2-3; 7 nucleotides align to TRBD1. The CDR3 is 15 residues long. Unmatched junction bases numbered 3, after V lost 2 bases and J lost 0 bases. From germline, CDR1 is SGHRS and CDR2 YFSETQ. Complete variable domain (other parts from reference TRBV5-1 and TRBJ2-3): KAGVTQTPRYLIKTRGQQVTLSCSPISGHRSVSWYQQTPGQGLQFLFEYFSETQRNKGNFPGRFSGRQFSNSRSEMNVSTLELGDSALYLCASSFGTESTDTQYFGPGTRLTVL.

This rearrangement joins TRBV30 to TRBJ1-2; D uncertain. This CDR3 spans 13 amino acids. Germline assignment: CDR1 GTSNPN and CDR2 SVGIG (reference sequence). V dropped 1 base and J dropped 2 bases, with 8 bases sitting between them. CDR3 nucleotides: TGTGCCTGGAGTGGCGACTGGAACTATGGCTACACCTTC. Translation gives CAWSGDWNYGYTF.

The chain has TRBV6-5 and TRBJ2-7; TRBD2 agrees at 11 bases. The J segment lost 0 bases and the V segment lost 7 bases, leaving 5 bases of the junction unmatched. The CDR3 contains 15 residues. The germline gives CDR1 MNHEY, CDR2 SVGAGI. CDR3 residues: CASNTGTSGSYEQYF. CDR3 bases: TGTGCCAGCAACACAGGGACTAGCGGCTCCTACGAGCAGTACTTC.

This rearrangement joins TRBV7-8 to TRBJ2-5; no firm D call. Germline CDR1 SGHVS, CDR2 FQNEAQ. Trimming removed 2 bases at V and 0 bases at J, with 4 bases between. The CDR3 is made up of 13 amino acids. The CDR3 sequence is CASSLPDQETQYF. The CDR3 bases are TGTGCCAGCAGCTTACCGGACCAAGAGACCCAGTACTTC.